Listed here is a single T cell receptor (beta chain). The antigen remains unidentified. Some clones are missing from TCRdb's copy, which holds only in-frame ones; the method was immunoSEQ multiplex PCR. The repertoire holds about 16,000 clones, with around 90% as singletons. The CDR3 covers 13 residues. Trimming removed 0 bases from V and 3 bases from J, with 7 bases in between. The germline CDR1 and CDR2 sequences are SGHRS and YFSETQ. This sample was taken from a study of OX40 agonist ivuxolimab in advanced cancers. Study-wide findings and caveats: Still undetermined is the antigen specificity of the expanded peripheral T cells. Circulating CD4+ and CD8+ T cells showed clonal expansion by week 6 at 0.1 to 3.0 mg/kg.

The rearrangement links TRBV5-1 to TRBJ2-7, with D unclear. Here the sequenced sample was CD4+ or CD8+ T cells sorted from blood, taken in a trial of the OX40 agonist ivuxolimab. This sequence originates from an adult with an advanced solid tumor such as melanoma, head and neck, liver or kidney cancer. This CDR3 reads CASSLVSGYEQYF. In nucleotides, the CDR3 is TGCGCCAGCAGCTTGGTCTCCGGCTACGAGCAGTACTTC.